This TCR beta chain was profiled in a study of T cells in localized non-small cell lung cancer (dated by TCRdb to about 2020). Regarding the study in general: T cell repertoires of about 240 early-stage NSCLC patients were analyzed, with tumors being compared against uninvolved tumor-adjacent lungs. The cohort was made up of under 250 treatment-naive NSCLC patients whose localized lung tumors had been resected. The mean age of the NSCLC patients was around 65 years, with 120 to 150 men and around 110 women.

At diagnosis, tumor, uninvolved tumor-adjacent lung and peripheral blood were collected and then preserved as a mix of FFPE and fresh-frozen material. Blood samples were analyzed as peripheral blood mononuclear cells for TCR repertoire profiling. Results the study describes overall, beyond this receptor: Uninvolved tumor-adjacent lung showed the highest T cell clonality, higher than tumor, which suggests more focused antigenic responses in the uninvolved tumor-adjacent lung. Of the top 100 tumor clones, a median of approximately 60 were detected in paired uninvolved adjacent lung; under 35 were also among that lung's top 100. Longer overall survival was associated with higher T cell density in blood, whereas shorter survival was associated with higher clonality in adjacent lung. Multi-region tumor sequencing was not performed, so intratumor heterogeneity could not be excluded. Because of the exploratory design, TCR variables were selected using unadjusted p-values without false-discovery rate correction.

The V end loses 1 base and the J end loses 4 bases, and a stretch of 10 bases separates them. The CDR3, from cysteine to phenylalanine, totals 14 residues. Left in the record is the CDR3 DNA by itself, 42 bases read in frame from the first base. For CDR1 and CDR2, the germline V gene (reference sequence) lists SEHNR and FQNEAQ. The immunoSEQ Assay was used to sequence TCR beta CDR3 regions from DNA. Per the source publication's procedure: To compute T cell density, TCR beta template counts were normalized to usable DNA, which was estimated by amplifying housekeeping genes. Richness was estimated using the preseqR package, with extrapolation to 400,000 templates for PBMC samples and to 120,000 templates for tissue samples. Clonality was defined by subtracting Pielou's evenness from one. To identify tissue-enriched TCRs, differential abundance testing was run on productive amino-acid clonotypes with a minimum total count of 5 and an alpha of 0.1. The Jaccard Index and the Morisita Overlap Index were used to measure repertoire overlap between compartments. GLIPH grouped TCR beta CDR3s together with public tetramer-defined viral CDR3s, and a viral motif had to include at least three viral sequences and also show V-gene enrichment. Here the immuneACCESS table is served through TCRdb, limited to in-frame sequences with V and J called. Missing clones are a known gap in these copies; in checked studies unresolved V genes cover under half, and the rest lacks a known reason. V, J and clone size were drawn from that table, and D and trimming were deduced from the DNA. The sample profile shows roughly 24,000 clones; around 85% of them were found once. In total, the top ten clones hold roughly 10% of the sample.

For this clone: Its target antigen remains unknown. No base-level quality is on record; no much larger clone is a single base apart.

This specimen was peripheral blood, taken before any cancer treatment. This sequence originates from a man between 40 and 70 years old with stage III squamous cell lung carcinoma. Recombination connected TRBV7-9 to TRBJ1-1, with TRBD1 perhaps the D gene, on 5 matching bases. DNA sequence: TGTGCCAGCAGCTTAGAGCAGGGAGGCACTGAAGCTTTCTTT. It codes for CASSLEQGGTEAFF.